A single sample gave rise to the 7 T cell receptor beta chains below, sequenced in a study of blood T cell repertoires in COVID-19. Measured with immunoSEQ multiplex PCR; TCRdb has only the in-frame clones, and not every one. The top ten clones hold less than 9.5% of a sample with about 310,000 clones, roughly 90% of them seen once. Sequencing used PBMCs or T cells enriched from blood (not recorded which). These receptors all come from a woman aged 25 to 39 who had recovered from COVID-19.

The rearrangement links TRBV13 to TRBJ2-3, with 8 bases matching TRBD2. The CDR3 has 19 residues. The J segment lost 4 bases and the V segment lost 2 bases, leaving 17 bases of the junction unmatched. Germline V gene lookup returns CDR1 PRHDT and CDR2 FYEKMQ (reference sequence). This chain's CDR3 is CASSLLSSGSIFGADTQYF. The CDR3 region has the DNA TGTGCCAGCAGCTTACTGTCGAGCGGGAGTATTTTTGGGGCAGATACGCAGTATTTT.

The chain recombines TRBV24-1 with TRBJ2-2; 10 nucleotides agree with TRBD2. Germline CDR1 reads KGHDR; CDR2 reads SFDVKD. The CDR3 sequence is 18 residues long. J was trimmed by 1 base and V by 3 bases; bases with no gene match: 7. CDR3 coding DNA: TGTGCCACCAGTGATCCCCCGGGACTAGCGCTGAACACCGGGGAGCTGTTTTTT. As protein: CATSDPPGLALNTGELFF.

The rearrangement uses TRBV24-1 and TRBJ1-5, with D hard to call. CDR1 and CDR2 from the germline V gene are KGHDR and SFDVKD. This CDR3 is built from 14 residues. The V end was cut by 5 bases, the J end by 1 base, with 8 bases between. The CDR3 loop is CATSGQASNQPQHF. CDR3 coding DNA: TGTGCCACCAGTGGGCAGGCCAGCAATCAGCCCCAGCATTTT.

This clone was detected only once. CDR3 residues: CACGGTQLNTEAFF. DNA of the CDR3: TGTGCCTGCGGAGGGACACAGCTGAACACTGAAGCTTTCTTT. The genes are TRBV30 and TRBJ1-1; weak D call: TRBD1 (6 bases). CDR3 length: 14 amino acids. Trimming took off 6 bases at V and 0 bases at J, with 14 bases between the two ends. The V gene's germline CDR1 is GTSNPN and CDR2 SVGIG (reference sequence).

CDR3 residues: CATSIRFSSTGELFF. DNA of the CDR3: TGTGCCACCAGCATCAGGTTTTCAAGCACCGGGGAGCTGTTTTTT. The V gene is TRBV15, the J gene TRBJ2-2; D gene ambiguous. Germline V gene sequence: CDR1 LNHNV, CDR2 YYDKDF (reference sequence). This CDR3 is built from 15 residues. V lost 4 bases and J lost 4, with 13 bases in between.

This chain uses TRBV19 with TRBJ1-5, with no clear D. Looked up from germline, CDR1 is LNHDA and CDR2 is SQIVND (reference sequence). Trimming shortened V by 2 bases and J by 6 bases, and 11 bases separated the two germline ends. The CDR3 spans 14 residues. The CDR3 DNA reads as TGTGCCAGTAGTATAAACAGTATAGGTCAGCCCCAGCATTTT. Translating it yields CASSINSIGQPQHF. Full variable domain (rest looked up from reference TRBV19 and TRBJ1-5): DGGITQSPKYLFRKEGQNVTLSCEQNLNHDAMYWYRQDPGQGLRLIYYSQIVNDFQKGDIAEGYSVSREKKESFPLTVTSAQKNPTAFYLCASSINSIGQPQHFGDGTRLSIL.

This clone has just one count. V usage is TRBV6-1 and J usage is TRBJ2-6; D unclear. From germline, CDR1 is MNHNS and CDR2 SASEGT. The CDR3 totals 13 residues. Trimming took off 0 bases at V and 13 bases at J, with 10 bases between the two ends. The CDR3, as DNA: TGTGCCAGCAGTGAAGCGAGGTTTTGGGTCCTGACTTTC. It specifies CASSEARFWVLTF.